This is a list of T cell receptor beta chains from one sample in a study of cytomegalovirus exposure and HLA in healthy donors. The data were produced by immunoSEQ multiplex PCR, yet TCRdb's version contains in-frame clones alone and is incomplete. The table includes over 100,000 clones, around 87% detected once. The sample taken for sequencing was PBMCs. The receptors derive from a woman between 18 and 29 years old in good health and CMV-seropositive. Each CDR3 is given with its conserved first and last residue. D genes are given only for firm matches. Clone size is stated in some rows and not others, as once, few, many or a class when expanded.

D	V	size	J	DNA	CDR3
TRBD1	TRBV27	NA	TRBJ2-7	TGTGCCAGCAGCTGGGACAGATCCTACGAGCAGTACTTC	CASSWDRSYEQYF
TRBD1	TRBV2	NA	TRBJ2-2	TGTGCCAGCCAGGGACAGGGGGCAGGGACCGGGGAGCTGTTTTTT	CASQGQGAGTGELFF
TRBD1	TRBV7-9	NA	TRBJ1-1	TGTGCCAGCAGCGGAGGGGGACAGGGACCATCTGAAGCTTTCTTT	CASSGGGQGPSEAFF
NA	TRBV6-1	NA	TRBJ1-1	TGTGCCAGCAGTGAAGGCCGGGACTCTATCACTGAAGCTTTCTTT	CASSEGRDSITEAFF
NA	TRBV15	NA	TRBJ1-2	TGTGCCACCAGCAGAGATTTAGGACACCAGACCTATGGCTACACCTTC	CATSRDLGHQTYGYTF
NA	TRBV11-2	NA	TRBJ1-1	TGTGCCAGCAGCCGCAGGATGACAGGGAACACTGAAGCTTTCTTT	CASSRRMTGNTEAFF
NA	TRBV28	NA	TRBJ1-2	TGTGCCAGCAGTCTATCACGGGGGGGGGCCATGAGTGGCTACACCTTC	CASSLSRGGAMSGYTF
NA	TRBV19	NA	TRBJ2-2	TGTGCCAGTAGTGGAGGACAGCAAAGGTGGAACACCGGGGAGCTGTTTTTT	CASSGGQQRWNTGELFF
TRBD1	TRBV19	once	TRBJ1-2	TGTGCCAGTACCCGCGGACAGGGGTCTAACTATGGCTACACCTTC	CASTRGQGSNYGYTF
TRBD1	TRBV27	NA	TRBJ1-2	TGTGCCAGCAGTTTACGTCCCGGGACAGTTCTTTCTAACTATGGCTACACCTTC	CASSLRPGTVLSNYGYTF
TRBD2	TRBV4-2	NA	TRBJ2-7	TGTGCCAGCAGCCCCAGCGGGGGTGGCCCCTACGAGCAGTACTTC	CASSPSGGGPYEQYF
TRBD2	TRBV7-9	NA	TRBJ2-3	TGTGCCAGCAGCTTAGGTTGGACTAGCGGGGGGCCCACAGATACGCAGTATTTT	CASSLGWTSGGPTDTQYF
TRBD1	TRBV5-8	once	TRBJ2-3	TGTGCCAGCAGCCTGGGACAGGGACACACAGATACGCAGTATTTT	CASSLGQGHTDTQYF
TRBD2	TRBV6-4	NA	TRBJ2-7	TGTGCCAGCAGTCCTATAGCGGGAGGGAACGAGCAGTACTTC	CASSPIAGGNEQYF
TRBD2	TRBV5-4	NA	TRBJ2-5	TGTGCCAGCAGCTCGGGGACTACCCAAGAGACCCAGTACTTC	CASSSGTTQETQYF
TRBD2	TRBV30	NA	TRBJ2-1	TGTGCCTGGAGTCTCGGCCGAACTAGCGGAACTAACAATGAGCAGTTCTTC	CAWSLGRTSGTNNEQFF
NA	TRBV4-2	NA	TRBJ2-5	TGTGCCAGCAGCCAAGTTCTAGCGAGAGGAGATGAGACCCAGTACTTC	CASSQVLARGDETQYF
TRBD1	TRBV18	NA	TRBJ1-1	TGTGCCAGCGTACTACAGGGGCGCGCTTTCTTT	CASVLQGRAFF
TRBD1	TRBV7-9	NA	TRBJ2-6	TGTGCCAGCAGCTTAGCGGGACAGGGAAGGGCTGGGGCCAACGTCCTGACTTTC	CASSLAGQGRAGANVLTF
TRBD2	TRBV9	NA	TRBJ2-1	TGTGCCAGCGGACTAGCGGGGGGGCAGGGGGAGCAGTTCTTC	CASGLAGGQGEQFF
TRBD1	TRBV6-1	NA	TRBJ1-4	TGTGCCAGCAGTGGCTACGACAGGGTCCAACTTAATGAAAAACTGTTTTTT	CASSGYDRVQLNEKLFF
TRBD1	TRBV7-2	NA	TRBJ1-2	TGTGCCAGCAGCTTAGAGGGGACAGGTTCTAACTATGGCTACACCTTC	CASSLEGTGSNYGYTF
NA	TRBV2	NA	TRBJ2-5	TGTGCCAGCGGTACGGGGGGCCTCGAGACCCAGTACTTC	CASGTGGLETQYF
TRBD1	TRBV5-6	few	TRBJ1-4	TGTGCCAGCAGCTCCGGGAACAGGGGGCTCTCGGAAAAACTGTTTTTT	CASSSGNRGLSEKLFF
NA	TRBV9	NA	TRBJ2-7	TGTGCCAGCAGCGGGTCCCAGATCGAGCAGTACTTC	CASSGSQIEQYF
TRBD1	TRBV6-5	NA	TRBJ1-3	TGTGCCAGCAGTTGGGACAGGACCTCTGGAAACACCATATATTTT	CASSWDRTSGNTIYF
TRBD1	TRBV29-1	NA	TRBJ2-2	TGCAGCGAAAGGGGGCGCACCGGGGAGCTGTTTTTT	CSERGRTGELFF